Each of the 21 T cell receptor beta chains below was sequenced from the same sample in a study of shared clonotypes between healthy human individuals. Produced via immunoSEQ multiplex PCR; TCRdb's table is partial and in-frame only. Seen here are about 2.2 million clones, just under 95% observed once, and the top ten hold more than 1.5%. The naive CD8 subset, CD45RO-negative cells positively selected for CCR7, excluded terminally differentiated effector memory CD45RA+ cells. The source material was naive CD8+ T cells from PBMCs. Receptors were obtained from a man in his late teens or twenties in good health. Some clones in this sample may be carry-over from other donors' samples.

J is TRBJ1-4 and V is TRBV10-2, with D hard to call. From germline, CDR1 is WSHSY and CDR2 SAAADI. V was trimmed by 0 bases and J by 4 bases, leaving 15 bases between them. The CDR3 has 17 amino acids. This CDR3 reads CASSESGLGVLNEKLFF. The CDR3 nucleotides read TGCGCCAGCAGTGAGTCGGGCCTTGGGGTACTTAATGAAAAACTGTTTTTT.

The chain joins TRBV6-6 to TRBJ1-6; tentative D call: TRBD1 (5 bases). V dropped 6 bases and J dropped 7 bases, with 10 bases sitting between them. Germline CDR1 MNHNY, CDR2 SVGAGI (reference sequence). This CDR3 has 13 residues. CDR3 amino acids: CASSLGPNSPLHF. CDR3 DNA sequence: TGTGCCAGCAGCCTGGGACCCAATTCACCCCTCCACTTT.

The V and J genes are TRBV27 and TRBJ1-5; 10 bases line up with TRBD1. Trimming at V came to 1 base and at J to 5 bases, leaving 8 bases not matched to a gene. CDR1 MNHEY and CDR2 SMNVEV come from the germline V gene (reference sequence). The CDR3 runs to 17 residues. Written as DNA, the CDR3 is TGTGCCAGCAGTTTATTCTCAGGGACAGGGGTGGATCAGCCCCAGCATTTT. This codes for CASSLFSGTGVDQPQHF.

This clone occurred once. V and J are TRBV5-6 and TRBJ2-1, with unresolved D. The CDR3 totals 13 residues. V dropped 0 bases and J dropped 6 bases, with 7 bases sitting between them. Per germline, CDR1 SGHDT and CDR2 YYEEEE. The CDR3: CASSLVQLNEQFF. The CDR3 DNA sequence: TGTGCCAGCAGCTTGGTGCAGCTCAATGAGCAGTTCTTC.

The rearrangement links TRBV5-4 to TRBJ2-7; a possible D gene is TRBD1 (5 bases). There are 13 residues in the CDR3. Germline CDR1 and CDR2: SGHNT and YYREEE (reference sequence). Trimming stripped 0 bases from V and 6 bases from J, with 10 bases between. The CDR3 sequence: CASSLAPRAEQYF. In DNA form, the CDR3 reads TGTGCCAGCAGCTTGGCTCCCAGGGCCGAGCAGTACTTC.

The V gene is TRBV28, the J gene TRBJ1-3; unclear D gene. This CDR3 has 15 residues. The V gene's germline CDR1 is MDHEN and CDR2 SYDVKM. Trimming took off 5 bases at V and 0 bases at J, with 11 bases between the two ends. CDR3 protein: CASSGGRISGNTIYF. The CDR3 region has the DNA TGTGCCAGCAGTGGAGGACGGATCTCTGGAAACACCATATATTTT.

The chain couples TRBV7-8 to TRBJ1-2; D possibly corresponds to TRBD1 (6 bases). Germline V gives CDR1 SGHVS, CDR2 FQNEAQ. The length of the CDR3 is 13 residues. V lost 7 bases to trimming and J lost 6 bases, with 15 bases between them. The CDR3 bases are TGTGCCAGCACCCTAGGGGGATTAAATGGCTACACCTTC. Its protein is CASTLGGLNGYTF.

In this sample, this clone turned up once. The rearrangement uses TRBV6-5 and TRBJ2-1; possibly TRBD1 for D (5 bases). This CDR3 contains 14 residues. V gave up 2 bases and J gave up 3 bases, with 8 bases separating them. CDR1 is MNHEY and CDR2 is SVGAGI in the germline V gene. The CDR3 nucleotides read TGTGCCAGCAGTTACCAGGGCCACTACAATGAGCAGTTCTTC. Encoded protein: CASSYQGHYNEQFF.

CDR3 nucleotide sequence: TGTGCCAGCAGTTTACGGGCCCCGGTGGGGACCCAGTACTTC. Translation gives CASSLRAPVGTQYF. The genes are TRBV27 and TRBJ2-5; D is undetermined. The CDR3 is 14 amino acids. In germline, CDR1 is MNHEY, CDR2 SMNVEV (reference sequence). V lost 2 bases and J lost 7, with 14 bases in between.

The gene calls are TRBV7-9 and TRBJ2-3, with D uncertain. The V end lost 6 bases, the J end lost 6 bases, and 10 bases lay between the germline ends. Germline lookup yields CDR1 SEHNR and CDR2 FQNEAQ (reference sequence). The CDR3 length is 12 residues. The CDR3 loop is CASRTSADTQYF. The CDR3 DNA follows: TGTGCCAGCAGGACTTCAGCGGATACGCAGTATTTT.

This sequence joins TRBV7-9 and TRBJ2-1, with TRBD2 matching 9 bases. Germline trimming cut 4 bases from V and 4 bases from J; bases unmatched to any gene: 14. The germline CDR1 and CDR2 sequences are SEHNR and FQNEAQ (reference sequence). The CDR3 is 18 amino acids. The CDR3 DNA reads as TGTGCCAGCAGCTCCAAGCGGGTTAGCGGGAGAGAGTACAATGAGCAGTTCTTC. Protein product: CASSSKRVSGREYNEQFF. Full variable domain (missing parts from reference TRBV7-9 and TRBJ2-1): DTGVSQNPRHKITKRGQNVTFRCDPISEHNRLYWYRQTLGQGPEFLTYFQNEAQLEKSRLLSDRFSAERPKGSFSTLEIQRTEQGDSAMYLCASSSKRVSGREYNEQFFGPGTRLTVL.

This clone has more than one count but fewer than ten. The V call is TRBV27, the J call TRBJ2-7; 7 bases agree with TRBD2. After removal of 5 bases from V and 2 bases from J, the junction contained 6 bases not matched to a gene. The germline V gene has CDR1 MNHEY and CDR2 SMNVEV (reference sequence). CDR3 length equals 14 residues. CDR3 in amino acids: CASSARTSAYEQYF. In DNA form, the CDR3 reads TGTGCCAGCAGTGCCCGGACTAGTGCCTACGAGCAGTACTTC.

V gene TRBV28 combines with J gene TRBJ2-3; tentatively, D is TRBD1 (6 bases). The germline V and J ends were trimmed by 2 bases and 6 bases, with 9 bases remaining between them. Germline V gene sequence: CDR1 MDHEN, CDR2 SYDVKM. This CDR3 spans 13 amino acids. The CDR3 nucleotides read TGTGCCAGCAGTTTAGGAAGGGGGGATACGCAGTATTTT. Its translation: CASSLGRGDTQYF.

The chain joins TRBV5-4 to TRBJ1-4; no clear D gene. With 0 bases removed from V and 16 bases from J, the gap between germline ends came to 13 bases. This CDR3 contains 12 residues. Germline V CDR1 and CDR2: SGHNT, YYREEE (reference sequence). CDR3 amino acids: CASSLAEGRPFF. The CDR3, as DNA: TGTGCCAGCAGCTTGGCCGAGGGAAGGCCGTTTTTT.

The J gene is TRBJ1-2, the V gene TRBV28; no clear D gene. V was clipped by 2 bases and J by 0 bases, with 16 bases between them. This CDR3 contains 17 residues. Looked up from germline, CDR1 is MDHEN and CDR2 is SYDVKM. The chain's CDR3 is CASSLRQSYFANYGYTF. The CDR3 DNA reads as TGTGCCAGCAGTTTAAGGCAGTCCTATTTTGCTAACTATGGCTACACCTTC.

This chain links TRBV4-1 with TRBJ1-1; possibly TRBD1 for D (5 bases). Per the germline V gene, CDR1 is MGHRA and CDR2 is YSYEKL. V gave up 1 base and J gave up 11 bases, with 20 bases separating them. This CDR3 has 15 amino acids. The CDR3 loop is CASSQGPGVVGTAFF. The CDR3 region has the DNA TGCGCCAGCAGCCAAGGCCCCGGGGTGGTGGGGACGGCTTTCTTT.

The chain uses TRBV9 and TRBJ2-7; TRBD2 matches 8 bases. Germline V gene data show CDR1 as SGDLS and CDR2 as YYNGEE. V dropped 3 bases and J dropped 3; count of bases not matched to a gene: 8. This CDR3 is built from 15 residues. CDR3 DNA sequence: TGTGCCAGCAGCGCCCTAGCGGGTTTGCTCTACGAGCAGTACTTC. Protein product: CASSALAGLLYEQYF. Full variable domain (remainder filled in from reference TRBV9 and TRBJ2-7): DSGVTQTPKHLITATGQRVTLRCSPRSGDLSVYWYQQSLDQGLQFLIQYYNGEERAKGNILERFSAQQFPDLHSELNLSSLELGDSALYFCASSALAGLLYEQYFGPGTRLTVT.

The chain links TRBV7-9 to TRBJ2-2; D possibly corresponds to TRBD1 (6 bases). Per the germline V gene, CDR1 is SEHNR and CDR2 is FQNEAQ (reference sequence). Trimming removed 1 base at V and 8 bases at J, with 14 bases between. The length of the CDR3 is 15 residues. The CDR3 region has the DNA TGTGCCAGCAGCTTAGAGGGACACCCCCCGGGGGAGCTGTTTTTT. Translation: CASSLEGHPPGELFF.

The chain is built from TRBV6-5 and TRBJ2-7, with a tentative D call TRBD1 (5 bases). The CDR3 runs 13 residues. V was clipped by 2 bases and J by 6 bases, with 11 bases between them. Germline V gene sequence: CDR1 MNHEY, CDR2 SVGAGI. CDR3 protein: CASSYGRGGEQYF. In nucleotides, the CDR3 is TGTGCCAGCAGTTACGGTAGGGGCGGCGAGCAGTACTTC.

The V and J genes are TRBV13 and TRBJ2-3; 8 nucleotides agree with TRBD2. This CDR3 is built from 17 residues. Germline assignment: CDR1 PRHDT and CDR2 FYEKMQ (reference sequence). Losses at the gene ends were 1 base for V and 5 bases for J; bases not matched to a gene: 11. The CDR3 spells CASSLDNAGGGIDTQYF. The CDR3 DNA follows: TGTGCCAGCAGCTTAGATAACGCGGGAGGTGGGATAGATACGCAGTATTTT.

The rearrangement uses TRBV5-8 and TRBJ1-2, with D unresolved. V was clipped by 4 bases and J by 3 bases, with 19 bases between them. There are 16 residues in the CDR3. Germline V gene lookup returns CDR1 SGHTS and CDR2 YDEGEE. DNA of the CDR3: TGTGCCAGCAGCCCCTACGGAGGTGCTGAGCACTATGGCTACACCTTC. Encoded protein: CASSPYGGAEHYGYTF.